Sequencing of this TCR beta chain was carried out in a study of OX40 agonist ivuxolimab in advanced cancers. About the study: The patients received agonistic anti-OX40 (CD134) antibody ivuxolimab.

Assay: immunoSEQ multiplex PCR; the TCRdb copy retains only in-frame clones and omits some. This table has around 70,000 clones, around 85% appearing once. The sample was CD4+ or CD8+ T cells sorted from blood, taken in a trial of the OX40 agonist ivuxolimab. The TCR comes from an adult with an advanced solid tumor such as melanoma, head and neck, liver or kidney cancer.

The CDR3 DNA sequence: TGTGCCTGGAGGGAATACAATGAGCAGTTCTTC. Protein: CAWREYNEQFF. This rearrangement joins TRBV30 to TRBJ2-1; D gene ambiguous. Germline V CDR1 and CDR2: GTSNPN, SVGIG (reference sequence). This CDR3 has 11 residues. Trimming stripped 3 bases from V and 4 bases from J, with 4 bases between.